The sequence of this T cell receptor beta chain was determined in a study of human T cells and chemical hapten exposure. Germline lookup yields CDR1 SQVTM and CDR2 ANQGSEA. Deletions cut 1 base from V and 0 bases from J, with 2 bases between. The CDR3 has 12 residues. TCRdb recomputed calls from the RACE reads with MiXCR, one row per CDR3 protein. The sample records approximately 100,000 distinct CDR3 sequences, approximately 10% being singletons. Time point meaning: patch test 1, 2 weeks after DPC sensitization. Treatment meaning: therapeutic diphenylcyclopropenone sensitization with weekly scalp DPC.

The TCR comes from a woman in her forties with alopecia areata. Some clones in this sample may be carry-over from other donors' samples. The sample in question was whole blood, obtained in connection with sensitization to the hapten diphenylcyclopropenone (DPC). The chain carries TRBV29-1 and TRBJ2-3; unclear D gene. CDR3 in DNA: TGCAGCGTTGAAGGGAGCACAGATACGCAGTATTTT. This sequence encodes CSVEGSTDTQYF.